Included here is one T cell receptor beta chain sequence, with context. What this receptor recognizes is not known. From each donor, a roughly 2.5 ml peripheral blood sample was collected into PAXgene tubes and kept at -80 degrees C. Total RNA was isolated from whole blood with the PAXgene blood miRNA kit on an automated QIAcube, without T cell sorting. Peripheral blood from monozygotic twin pairs concordant or discordant for inflammatory bowel disease was subjected to deep TCRalpha and TCRbeta repertoire profiling with unique molecular barcoding. For every twin pair, smoking habits were documented, and each individual was categorised as a current, former or never smoker. This entry comes from a study of monozygotic twins with inflammatory bowel disease (dated by TCRdb to between 2018 and 2020). At the level of the whole study: In total, 28 monozygotic twin pairs made up the full study: 19 Danish pairs, all IBD-discordant, plus nine German pairs, of which four were IBD-concordant and five were IBD-discordant. The search for disease-associated traits relied mainly on comparing, within discordant pairs, IBD patients with their genetically identical healthy co-twins. Each individual had, on average, about 151 000 unique TCRalpha sequences and 181 000 unique TCRbeta sequences available for analysis.

To prepare the library, 5' RACE was applied. Preparation of each TCR library used around 3.5 ug of total RNA. cDNA was synthesized with SMARTScribe reverse transcriptase in eight separate reactions per sample. Unique molecular identifiers containing a 6-nucleotide sample barcode were introduced through template switching during cDNA synthesis. TCRalpha and TCRbeta cDNA was amplified by two nested PCRs of 16 and 9 cycles, with bead purification after each PCR. Before amplification, the cDNA was both treated with uracil DNA-glycosylase and purified with the QIAquick PCR purification kit. In the second PCR, Illumina TruSeq-compatible adapters and sample-specific barcodes were added. Library quality and concentration were checked on TapeStation and Qubit, and libraries were pooled at about 5 ng each. The pooled libraries were sequenced with 2 x 100 bp reads and custom sequencing primers on an Illumina HiSeq2500 single-index Rapid Run. Regarding the original processing steps: MiGEC version 1.2.6 was used for UMI-based consensus assembly, which corrected PCR and sequencing errors. MiXCR version 2.1.1 was used to carry out V(D)J alignment, clonotype assembly and CDR3 extraction. Normalisation of gene usage, clonotype sharing and MAIT/NKT TCR abundance was achieved by analysing the top 1000, 10 000 and 20 000 clonotypes per sample. After downsampling to 27 000 UMIs, diversity was calculated as the inverse Simpson index using the vegan R package. Paired Mann-Whitney U tests on discordant twin pairs were used, with Benjamini-Hochberg multiple-testing correction. Based on TCRdb reprocessing of the reads, there is one entry per CDR3 protein sequence, and DNA is missing. The V and J calls were determined by TCRdb, not by the authors. This sample's table contains a few hundred thousand distinct CDR3 sequences. The ten top clones hold about 2.5% of the sample.

The germline V gene (reference sequence) provides CDR1 DFQATT and CDR2 SNEGSKA. The CDR3 measures 15 amino acids from cysteine to phenylalanine. There is no recorded DNA. Broader findings and caveats from the paper: The results gave no support for a single strong signal or clonotype linked to IBD. No difference in repertoire similarity was observed between concordant and discordant twins, possibly owing to limited statistical power. Because patients received different immunosuppressive treatments, the repertoires may have picked up extra background noise and variability between individuals. Compared with healthy twins, IBD patients had fewer clonotypes in common with other individuals, a difference most pronounced in patients showing signs of disease activity. Distinction between different T cell subtypes could not be achieved in the analysis. TCRbeta repertoire diversity, by inverse Simpson index, was decreased in IBD patients compared with their healthy co-twins.

Input material: blood. The clonotype was recovered from a human donor with ulcerative colitis or Crohn's disease, or a healthy co-twin of an affected twin (not recorded which). The rearrangement joined TRBV20-1 to TRBJ2-1; the D gene TCRdb calls, TRBD1, cannot be checked with no DNA. The CDR3 reads CSARDLRGAYNEQFF.